One sample yielded the 9 T cell receptor beta chains listed below, sequenced in a study of CD8 T cells in ankylosing spondylitis. A single record per CDR3 protein comes from TCRdb applying MiXCR to the 5' RACE reads. Of around 150,000 distinct CDR3 sequences in the sample, 11% were seen once. Sequenced material: blood, either unsorted or a sorted T cell fraction (not recorded which). The receptors were gathered from a male donor with ankylosing spondylitis or in good health (not recorded which).

This clonotype came up many times. This chain links TRBV11-2 with TRBJ2-7; D remains ambiguous. The ends were cut back, 1 base at V and 4 bases at J, with 11 bases in the middle. Germline CDR1 reads SGHAT; CDR2 reads FQNNGV. This CDR3 comprises 14 residues. This CDR3 reads CASSLVSEHYEQYF. The DNA for the CDR3 is TGTGCCAGCAGCTTAGTTTCCGAGCATTACGAGCAGTACTTC.

The J gene is TRBJ2-7, the V gene TRBV20-1; D is possibly TRBD1 or TRBD2 (5 bases each). CDR3 length equals 13 residues. The V gene's germline CDR1 is DFQATT and CDR2 SNEGSKA (reference sequence). Trimming took 5 bases from V and 0 from J, leaving 11 bases between them. The chain's CDR3 is CSASGTVSYEQYF. Written as DNA, the CDR3 is TGCAGTGCTTCCGGGACCGTCTCCTACGAGCAGTACTTC.

The V and J genes are TRBV4-2 and TRBJ2-1; 11 nucleotides agree with TRBD2. After removal of 8 bases from V and 7 bases from J, the junction contained 10 bases not matched to a gene. Germline CDR1 reads LGHNA; CDR2 reads YNFKEQ. The CDR3 is 15 amino acids. The chain's CDR3 is CASGLVAGGFNEQFF. DNA of the CDR3: TGTGCCAGCGGGCTAGTAGCGGGAGGGTTTAATGAGCAGTTCTTC.

This clonotype has a count of ten or more. The chain joins TRBV3-1 to TRBJ2-2, with 8 positions matching TRBD1. V lost 4 bases and J lost 6; bases outside the gene matches: 7. CDR1 and CDR2 from the germline V gene are LGHDT and YNNKEL (reference sequence). This CDR3 contains 15 residues. Here the CDR3 reads CASSPRTGHSGELFF. The CDR3 coding sequence is TGTGCCAGCAGCCCGCGGACAGGGCATTCCGGGGAGCTGTTTTTT.

This clonotype has a count of ten or more. The rearrangement joins TRBV2 to TRBJ1-1, with D unclear. Germline CDR1 and CDR2: SNHLY and FYNNEI. The V end was cut by 6 bases, the J end by 2 bases, with 19 bases between. This CDR3 spans 16 amino acids. CDR3 coding DNA: TGTGCCAGCAGGGACGACCTTGGACGGACCAACACTGAAGCTTTCTTT. Translated, it gives CASRDDLGRTNTEAFF.

This clonotype occurred many times. The V and J genes are TRBV7-9 and TRBJ2-1, with D maybe TRBD2 (7 bases). The V gene lost 3 bases and the J gene lost 2 bases, with 14 bases spanning the gap. Germline assignment: CDR1 SEHNR and CDR2 FQNEAQ (reference sequence). The CDR3 contains 16 residues. DNA for the CDR3: TGTGCCAGCAGCTTGGGGGCGGGACTAACCTACAATGAGCAGTTCTTC. Translating gives CASSLGAGLTYNEQFF.

The chain employs TRBV7-9 and TRBJ1-2; D gene uncertain. The V end lost 3 bases, the J end lost 3 bases, and 14 bases lay between the germline ends. Germline loops: CDR1 SEHNR, CDR2 FQNEAQ (reference sequence). The CDR3 consists of 15 residues. The CDR3 bases are TGTGCCAGCAGCTTTTCACGGACCACGGACTATGGCTACACCTTC. This codes for CASSFSRTTDYGYTF.

This chain uses TRBV4-1 with TRBJ2-7; TRBD2 matches 13 bases. V gave up 0 bases and J gave up 3 bases; unmatched junction bases: 2. This CDR3 is built from 16 residues. Looked up from germline, CDR1 is MGHRA and CDR2 is YSYEKL. In DNA form, the CDR3 reads TGCGCCAGCAGCCAAGAGGGACTAGCGGGGAACTACGAGCAGTACTTC. It translates to CASSQEGLAGNYEQYF.

The rearrangement joins TRBV9 to TRBJ2-1; perhaps TRBD1 as D (6 bases). V was pared by 7 bases and J by 5 bases, with 16 bases between. CDR1 and CDR2 from the germline V gene are SGDLS and YYNGEE. CDR3 size: 14 residues. This CDR3 is CASADGDTHNEQFF. DNA for the CDR3: TGTGCCAGCGCGGATGGGGACACACACAATGAGCAGTTCTTC. Full variable domain (rest looked up from reference TRBV9 and TRBJ2-1): DSGVTQTPKHLITATGQRVTLRCSPRSGDLSVYWYQQSLDQGLQFLIQYYNGEERAKGNILERFSAQQFPDLHSELNLSSLELGDSALYFCASADGDTHNEQFFGPGTRLTVL.